These 26 T cell receptor beta chains came from one sample sequenced in a study of long-term antiretroviral therapy in people with HIV. It was version v3.0 of the immunoSEQ assay that was run at survey level. Sequencing used immunoSEQ multiplex PCR; TCRdb keeps in-frame clones, though not all of them. Altogether roughly 18,000 clones are present, 90% to 95% being singletons, with the ten largest covering roughly 10%. The material sequenced was unsorted PBMCs, taken 3 years after starting antiretroviral therapy. These TCRs come from a man aged 50-60 years with HIV.

The chain is built from TRBV11-2 and TRBJ2-7, with D perhaps TRBD1 (6 bases). The length of the CDR3 is 18 residues. With 3 bases removed from V and 7 bases from J, the gap between germline ends came to 28 bases. The germline gives CDR1 SGHAT, CDR2 FQNNGV. The CDR3 DNA reads as TGTGCCAGCAGCTTCAACCCCGGACAGCCCAAGCCCGCTAGAGAGCAGTACTTC. It yields the protein CASSFNPGQPKPAREQYF.

The rearrangement links TRBV19 to TRBJ2-3; no clear D gene. V lost 6 bases, J lost 6 bases, and 10 bases lay in between. The CDR3 length is 12 residues. Germline CDR1 and CDR2: LNHDA and SQIVND (reference sequence). The CDR3 is CASSIVGDTQYF. CDR3 in DNA: TGTGCCAGTAGCATTGTGGGCGATACGCAGTATTTT.

The rearrangement joins TRBV29-1 to TRBJ2-7, with 7 nucleotides matching TRBD1. Looked up from germline, CDR1 is SQVTM and CDR2 is ANQGSEA. J gave up 2 bases and V 6 bases, and 13 bases lay outside the gene matches. CDR3 length: 15 amino acids. The CDR3 DNA reads as TGCAGCGTGGAACAGGGGCGAGGCGGAACCTACGAGCAGTACTTC. This gives the protein CSVEQGRGGTYEQYF.

The rearrangement uses TRBV7-9 and TRBJ1-4; D call uncertain. V lost 2 bases, J lost 7 bases, and 8 bases lay in between. Per germline, CDR1 SEHNR and CDR2 FQNEAQ (reference sequence). CDR3 length equals 13 residues. DNA of the CDR3: TGTGCCAGCAGCTTAATACAGACTGAAAAACTGTTTTTT. As protein: CASSLIQTEKLFF.

The CDR3 spells CASSGEQGPTNEKLFF. The CDR3, as DNA: TGTGCCAGCAGTGGGGAACAGGGGCCAACTAATGAAAAACTGTTTTTT. V gene TRBV6-1 combines with J gene TRBJ1-4; 7 positions match TRBD1. The length of the CDR3 is 16 residues. With 4 bases clipped from V and 0 bases from J, the junction kept 5 bases outside the gene matches. The germline V gene encodes CDR1 MNHNS and CDR2 SASEGT.

The chain recombines TRBV19 with TRBJ1-4; a possible D gene is TRBD1 (5 bases). Trimming pared 4 bases from V and 6 bases from J, leaving 9 bases between. Germline V CDR1 and CDR2: LNHDA, SQIVND (reference sequence). This CDR3 region has 13 residues. The CDR3 nucleotides are TGTGCCAGTAGTAGAGGGGTGGATGAAAAACTGTTTTTT. As protein: CASSRGVDEKLFF.

J is TRBJ2-7 and V is TRBV6-1, with D uncertain. V shed 0 bases and J shed 3 bases, with 12 bases lying between them. Germline CDR1 and CDR2: MNHNS and SASEGT. The CDR3 has 15 residues. The CDR3 region has the DNA TGTGCCAGCAGTGAAGCGCTGTCCGAATTCTACGAGCAGTACTTC. Amino acid sequence: CASSEALSEFYEQYF.

The J gene is TRBJ1-2, the V gene TRBV14; no definite D call. The CDR3 is 13 residues long. The germline V gene encodes CDR1 SGHDN and CDR2 FVKESK. Deletions cut 4 bases from V and 1 base from J, with 7 bases between. The CDR3 DNA is TGTGCCAGCAGCCTCCGGATTAACTATGGCTACACCTTC. This translates into CASSLRINYGYTF.

The V call is TRBV10-3, the J call TRBJ1-6; 9 positions match TRBD1. After removal of 6 bases from V and 7 bases from J, the junction contained 7 bases not matched to a gene. Per germline, CDR1 ENHRY and CDR2 SYGVKD. CDR3 length: 15 amino acids. The CDR3 loop reads CAIRDRDRENSPLHF. The DNA for the CDR3 is TGTGCCATCAGGGATAGGGACAGGGAAAATTCACCCCTCCACTTT.

This clone occurred once. The rearrangement uses TRBV6-6 and TRBJ2-5, with TRBD1 matching 7 bases. The J segment lost 4 bases and the V segment lost 2 bases, leaving 7 bases of the junction unmatched. CDR3 length equals 15 residues. Per the germline V gene, CDR1 is MNHNY and CDR2 is SVGAGI (reference sequence). CDR3 amino acids: CASSYAPGTVETQYF. The CDR3 DNA reads TGTGCCAGCAGTTACGCCCCCGGGACAGTAGAGACCCAGTACTTC.

The V and J genes are TRBV10-3 and TRBJ1-3; D unclear. The V end was cut by 6 bases, the J end by 0 bases, with 6 bases between. Germline loops: CDR1 ENHRY, CDR2 SYGVKD. The CDR3 spans 13 residues. The CDR3 protein is CAISLSSGNTIYF. Here the CDR3 DNA reads TGTGCCATCAGCCTAAGCTCTGGAAACACCATATATTTT.

The chain has TRBV7-8 and TRBJ1-2; 7 bases map to TRBD1. Per the germline V gene, CDR1 is SGHVS and CDR2 is FQNEAQ. The CDR3 loop spans 13 amino acids. The J segment lost 7 bases and the V segment lost 3 bases, leaving 5 bases of the junction unmatched. The CDR3 loop is CASSFRGQSGYTF. The CDR3 DNA reads as TGTGCCAGCAGCTTTAGGGGGCAGAGTGGCTACACCTTC.

The genes are TRBV30 and TRBJ2-6; D is ambiguous. Germline lookup yields CDR1 GTSNPN and CDR2 SVGIG (reference sequence). Trimming cost V 1 base and J 4 bases, with 8 bases left between them. CDR3 size: 14 residues. The CDR3 DNA sequence: TGTGCCTGGAGTGGTGAGGCGGGGGCCAACGTCCTGACTTTC. Amino acids: CAWSGEAGANVLTF.

The rearrangement uses TRBV19 and TRBJ2-2; D call uncertain. The CDR3 is made up of 12 amino acids. Germline V gene sequence: CDR1 LNHDA, CDR2 SQIVND (reference sequence). The ends were cut back, 5 bases at V and 4 bases at J, with 5 bases in the middle. As DNA, the CDR3 is TGTGCCAGTAGTCAGCCCACCGGGGAGCTGTTTTTT. It encodes CASSQPTGELFF.

The chain is built from TRBV29-1 and TRBJ1-5; 12 nucleotides line up with TRBD1. Germline trimming cut 6 bases from V and 5 bases from J; bases unmatched to any gene: 5. CDR1 SQVTM and CDR2 ANQGSEA come from the germline V gene. This CDR3 contains 14 residues. CDR3 in amino acids: CSVRGQGADQPQHF. The CDR3 coding sequence is TGCAGCGTGAGGGGACAGGGGGCGGATCAGCCCCAGCATTTT.

This chain joins TRBV4-1 and TRBJ2-1; D is possibly TRBD2 (5 bases). The CDR3 extends over 17 amino acids. The V end lost 0 bases, the J end lost 4 bases, and 16 bases lay between the germline ends. The germline V gene has CDR1 MGHRA and CDR2 YSYEKL. The CDR3 coding sequence is TGCGCCAGCAGCCAAGATATGCGTCCCTCGGGGTACAATGAGCAGTTCTTC. This translates into CASSQDMRPSGYNEQFF.

This sequence joins TRBV10-3 and TRBJ2-3; TRBD1 is a possible D gene (6 bases). Germline V gene lookup returns CDR1 ENHRY and CDR2 SYGVKD. This CDR3 contains 14 residues. Between the trimmed V and J ends, which lost 6 bases and 1 base, there was a span of 11 bases. The CDR3 DNA sequence: TGTGCCATCAGGGACAGTGTTGGCACAGATACGCAGTATTTT. Amino acids: CAIRDSVGTDTQYF.

This clone was seen just once. This rearrangement joins TRBV15 to TRBJ2-6, with D possibly TRBD2 on 5 matching bases. This CDR3 has 15 amino acids. V shed 5 bases and J shed 3 bases, with 11 bases lying between them. CDR1 is LNHNV and CDR2 is YYDKDF in the germline V gene (reference sequence). The CDR3 nucleotides read TGTGCCACCAGCGAGGGTTCAGGTGGGGCCAACGTCCTGACTTTC. It is translated as CATSEGSGGANVLTF.

The genes are TRBV5-1 and TRBJ2-7, with 8 bases identical to TRBD2. The germline CDR1 and CDR2 sequences are SGHRS and YFSETQ. There are 14 residues in the CDR3. The V segment lost 0 bases and the J segment 4 bases; nucleotides outside the gene matches: 3. CDR3 sequence (DNA): TGCGCCAGCAGCTTGGTCGGGAGGGGTTACGAGCAGTACTTC. Amino acids: CASSLVGRGYEQYF.

The rearrangement links TRBV9 to TRBJ2-1, with 7 bases aligning to TRBD2. The V gene's germline CDR1 is SGDLS and CDR2 YYNGEE. The CDR3 has 15 residues. Trimming took 0 bases from V and 6 from J; bases not matched to a gene: 6. CDR3 region: CASSVGPASGNEQFF. Written as DNA, the CDR3 is TGTGCCAGCAGCGTAGGTCCGGCTAGCGGCAATGAGCAGTTCTTC.

The chain links TRBV5-1 to TRBJ1-4; D remains ambiguous. This CDR3 has 15 amino acids. The germline V gene has CDR1 SGHRS and CDR2 YFSETQ. V was pared by 0 bases and J by 3 bases, with 9 bases between. In DNA, the CDR3 is TGCGCCAGCAGCTTGGCGGAGGGATCTAATGAAAAACTGTTTTTT. Translation: CASSLAEGSNEKLFF.

The J gene is TRBJ2-7, the V gene TRBV7-8, with D perhaps assigned TRBD1 or TRBD2 (5 bases each). Trimming removed 1 base at V and 6 bases at J, with 19 bases between. Germline assignment: CDR1 SGHVS and CDR2 FQNEAQ. This CDR3 has 16 residues. DNA for the CDR3: TGTGCCAGCAGCTTAGAGTCCCGGACTGGGGCTGGCGAGCAGTACTTC. This gives the protein CASSLESRTGAGEQYF.

This clone showed up just once. V and J are TRBV30 and TRBJ1-2, with D perhaps matching TRBD1 (5 bases). In germline, CDR1 is GTSNPN, CDR2 SVGIG (reference sequence). CDR3 size: 16 residues. V lost 3 bases and J lost 6, with 23 bases in between. CDR3 coding DNA: TGTGCCTGGAGGGTTAAGGACCGGCCGGGGGGGGATGGCTACACCTTC. This translates into CAWRVKDRPGGDGYTF.

V and J are TRBV6-1 and TRBJ1-1; tentatively, D is TRBD1 (6 bases). Trimming took 3 bases from V and 10 from J, leaving 15 bases between them. CDR3 length equals 13 residues. Germline V gene sequence: CDR1 MNHNS, CDR2 SASEGT. In DNA form, the CDR3 reads TGTGCCAGCAGTGAGGATTTATGGGGGCGAGCTTTCTTT. This encodes CASSEDLWGRAFF.

CDR3 DNA: TGTGCCAGCAGTGTCGTAGCGGGCGAGCAGTACTTC. It codes for CASSVVAGEQYF. The rearrangement joins TRBV27 to TRBJ2-7, with 7 positions matching TRBD2. The CDR3 contains 12 residues. The germline gives CDR1 MNHEY, CDR2 SMNVEV (reference sequence). Trimming took 5 bases from V and 6 from J; bases not matched to a gene: 4.

This clone showed up just once. The chain employs TRBV29-1 and TRBJ2-2; 9 nucleotides align to TRBD1. CDR1 and CDR2 from the germline V gene are SQVTM and ANQGSEA. The CDR3 covers 12 residues. J lost 5 bases, V lost 7 bases, and 2 bases had no gene match. CDR3 DNA sequence: TGCAGCGCAGGACAGGGGACCGGGGAGCTGTTTTTT. It is translated as CSAGQGTGELFF.